Following are 20 T cell receptor beta chains from one sample sequenced in a study of CD8 T cells in ankylosing spondylitis. These receptors' targets are unknown. TCRdb used MiXCR to reprocess the 5' RACE reads, holding one entry per CDR3 protein. Among hundreds of thousands of distinct CDR3 sequences listed, about 11% were seen once. Study findings and constraints: Apparently characteristic of ankylosing spondylitis blood was a TCR beta motif (eight highly homologous variants).

Sequenced input: blood, either unsorted or a sorted T cell fraction (not recorded which). Source of these receptors: a male donor with ankylosing spondylitis.

The chain combines TRBV6-5 with TRBJ2-3; tentatively, D is TRBD2 (7 bases). Germline V CDR1 and CDR2: MNHEY, SVGAGI. The CDR3 has 16 residues. V was pared by 0 bases and J by 8 bases, with 18 bases between. The CDR3 is CASSYSTGGPDITQYF. The CDR3 DNA is TGTGCCAGCAGTTACTCGACGGGGGGCCCGGATATTACGCAGTATTTT.

The table lists this clonotype with a few counts. The chain combines TRBV20-1 with TRBJ2-5; TRBD1 might be the D (6 bases). Germline V gives CDR1 DFQATT, CDR2 SNEGSKA (reference sequence). The CDR3 contains 15 residues. Between the trimmed V and J ends, which lost 0 bases and 0 bases, there was a span of 11 bases. CDR3 DNA sequence: TGCAGTGCTAGAGATCCGAACAGGGACCAAGAGACCCAGTACTTC. Translating gives CSARDPNRDQETQYF.

In this sample, this clonotype turned up many times. The chain recombines TRBV29-1 with TRBJ2-3; 7 positions match TRBD2. Trimming removed 1 base from V and 4 bases from J; junction bases left unmatched: 2. The CDR3 has 13 residues. The germline CDR1 and CDR2 sequences are SQVTM and ANQGSEA. The CDR3 coding sequence is TGCAGCGTTGAAGGAAGCGGGGCAGATACGCAGTATTTT. Its translation is CSVEGSGADTQYF.

This clonotype was found a few times. The J gene is TRBJ2-3, the V gene TRBV7-2; no clear D gene. This CDR3 is 12 amino acids long. Per the germline V gene, CDR1 is SGHTA and CDR2 is FQGNSA. Trimming shortened V by 5 bases and J by 5 bases, and 8 bases separated the two germline ends. The CDR3 protein is CASSPSKDTQYF. The CDR3 DNA reads TGTGCCAGCAGCCCCAGTAAAGATACGCAGTATTTT.

This clonotype was found a few times. This chain uses TRBV28 with TRBJ1-5, with 8 bases lining up with TRBD1. The CDR3 extends over 15 amino acids. Germline V CDR1 and CDR2: MDHEN, SYDVKM. V lost 8 bases, J lost 6 bases, and 12 bases stayed unmatched. The CDR3 protein is CASSLGGQGRQPQHF. DNA for the CDR3: TGTGCCAGCTCTTTAGGCGGACAGGGACGTCAGCCCCAGCATTTT.

This clonotype was detected ten times or more. This chain joins TRBV10-3 and TRBJ2-3, with a possible D match to TRBD2 (6 bases). This CDR3 contains 13 residues. Germline CDR1 reads ENHRY; CDR2 reads SYGVKD. Trimming took off 6 bases at V and 5 bases at J, with 12 bases between the two ends. The CDR3 nucleotides read TGTGCCATCAGCGGGAGTGGGAAAGATACGCAGTATTTT. It is translated as CAISGSGKDTQYF.

The rearrangement links TRBV12-3 or TRBV12-4 to TRBJ2-3; D is tentatively TRBD1 or TRBD2 (5 bases each). The CDR3 spans 16 residues. Trimming cost V 7 bases and J 0 bases, with 17 bases left between them. The CDR3 DNA reads TGTGCCAGCACCCCCAGTCTTGGGGGTAGCACAGATACGCAGTATTTT. Its translation: CASTPSLGGSTDTQYF.

The rearrangement joins TRBV5-1 to TRBJ2-5; D might be TRBD2 (7 bases). The CDR3 length is 14 residues. The germline gives CDR1 SGHRS, CDR2 YFSETQ. Deletions cut 5 bases from V and 4 bases from J, with 15 bases between. CDR3 residues: CASRISGGGETQYF. The CDR3 region has the DNA TGCGCCAGCAGAATCTCGGGGGGCGGAGAGACCCAGTACTTC.

In this sample, this clonotype turned up many times. The chain carries TRBV27 and TRBJ2-1, with D perhaps TRBD1 (5 bases). Germline assignment: CDR1 MNHEY and CDR2 SMNVEV (reference sequence). The CDR3 runs to 14 residues. V lost 6 bases and J lost 8, with 17 bases in between. As DNA, the CDR3 is TGTGCCAGCAGCCCCAGACAGTCTATGGATGAGCAGTTCTTC. Translated, it gives CASSPRQSMDEQFF.

The V call is TRBV5-1, the J call TRBJ2-3; no clear D gene. CDR1 and CDR2 from the germline V gene are SGHRS and YFSETQ. Trimming cost V 8 bases and J 5 bases, with 12 bases left between them. This CDR3 has 12 residues. The CDR3 region is CASGSRGDTQYF. The CDR3 nucleotides are TGCGCCAGTGGATCAAGAGGAGATACGCAGTATTTT.

Points on this clonotype: A read error may produce the germline difference seen at one junction end. This rearrangement joins TRBV6-1 to TRBJ2-5, with 7 bases matching TRBD1. The CDR3 length is 14 residues. Germline-derived CDR1 and CDR2 are MNHNS and SASEGT. The CDR3: CAGSLDRVTETQYF. CDR3 sequence (DNA): TGTGCCGGCAGTCTAGACAGGGTCACGGAGACCCAGTACTTC.

About this clonotype itself: The germline gene is not matched at one end of the junction; a read error may be the cause. The chain has TRBV6-2 or TRBV6-3 and TRBJ2-5; TRBD2 matches at 8 bases. CDR1 is MNHEY and CDR2 is SVGEGT in the germline V gene. The CDR3 extends over 13 amino acids. For the CDR3, the DNA is TGTGTCAGCAGGTTAGCGGGACAAGAGACCCAGTACTTC. Protein sequence: CVSRLAGQETQYF.

Details on this clonotype: The germline gene is not matched at one end of the junction; a read error may be the cause. J is TRBJ2-1 and V is TRBV20-1; 10 nucleotides match TRBD2. CDR1 and CDR2 from the germline V gene are DFQATT and SNEGSKA (reference sequence). CDR3 length: 16 residues. CDR3 coding DNA: TGCTGTGCCCGCGGCGCTAGCGGGAGAAATTCGAATGAGCAGTTCTTC. It translates to CCARGASGRNSNEQFF.

This clonotype was counted many times. A much larger clone differs from this one at a single base, so this may be a read error. V usage is TRBV5-1 and J usage is TRBJ2-2; D is possibly TRBD2 (5 bases). From germline, CDR1 is SGHRS and CDR2 YFSETQ. V was clipped by 0 bases and J by 6 bases, with 6 bases between them. This CDR3 region has 13 residues. CDR3 DNA sequence: TGCGCCAGCAGCTTGGACGGGGCCGGGGAGCTGTTTTTT. Encoded protein: CASSLDGAGELFF. The full variable domain, in which reference TRBV5-1 and TRBJ2-2 provide the parts outside the CDR3, is KAGVTQTPRYLIKTRGQQVTLSCSPISGHRSVSWYQQTPGQGLQFLFEYFSETQRNKGNFPGRFSGRQFSNSRSEMNVSTLELGDSALYLCASSLDGAGELFFGEGSRLTVL.

The genes are TRBV20-1 and TRBJ1-5, with TRBD1 as a possible D gene (6 bases). Trimming cost V 6 bases and J 4 bases, with 16 bases left between them. This CDR3 comprises 14 residues. The germline V gene encodes CDR1 DFQATT and CDR2 SNEGSKA (reference sequence). CDR3 sequence: CSAWRGRGNQPQHF. For the CDR3, the DNA is TGCAGTGCCTGGAGGGGGAGGGGAAATCAGCCCCAGCATTTT.

This clonotype was counted ten times or more. The genes are TRBV5-1 and TRBJ2-7; 12 bases are shared with TRBD1. CDR1 is SGHRS, CDR2 YFSETQ, per germline. V shed 4 bases and J 4 bases; nucleotides not matched to a gene: 3. The length of the CDR3 is 14 residues. The CDR3, as DNA: TGCGCCAGCAGCCAGGGACAGGGGGCTTACGAGCAGTACTTC. It codes for CASSQGQGAYEQYF.

This clonotype was seen a few times. J is TRBJ1-2 and V is TRBV4-2; D remains ambiguous. Between the trimmed V and J ends, which lost 0 bases and 5 bases, there was a span of 13 bases. Germline V CDR1 and CDR2: LGHNA, YNFKEQ. This CDR3 region has 15 residues. CDR3 in DNA: TGTGCCAGCAGCCAAGAGGCAGGAGACCTTTATGGCTACACCTTC. Translating gives CASSQEAGDLYGYTF.

This clonotype was counted only a few times. The V call is TRBV21-1, the J call TRBJ2-7. TRBV21-1 is a documented pseudogene. This CDR3 spans 11 amino acids. This CDR3 reads CASSSVLGQYF. The CDR3 DNA follows: TGTGCCAGCAGCTCAGTATTAGGGCAGTACTTC.

The V and J genes are TRBV7-2 and TRBJ2-1; D is undetermined. The V gene lost 4 bases and the J gene lost 0 bases, with 13 bases spanning the gap. CDR3 length: 16 residues. CDR1 is SGHTA and CDR2 is FQGNSA in the germline V gene. The CDR3 protein is CASSSTWGSSYNEQFF. In DNA, the CDR3 is TGTGCCAGCAGCTCTACTTGGGGTAGCTCCTACAATGAGCAGTTCTTC.

The CDR3 DNA reads as TGCAGCGTTGAGGGGGGACAGGGAACATACTACGAGCAGTACTTC. Its translation: CSVEGGQGTYYEQYF. J is TRBJ2-7 and V is TRBV29-1; the match to TRBD1 covers 9 bases. In germline, CDR1 is SQVTM, CDR2 ANQGSEA. The junction had 9 bases not matched to a gene; V was cut back by 3 bases and J by 3 bases. This CDR3 is 15 amino acids long.